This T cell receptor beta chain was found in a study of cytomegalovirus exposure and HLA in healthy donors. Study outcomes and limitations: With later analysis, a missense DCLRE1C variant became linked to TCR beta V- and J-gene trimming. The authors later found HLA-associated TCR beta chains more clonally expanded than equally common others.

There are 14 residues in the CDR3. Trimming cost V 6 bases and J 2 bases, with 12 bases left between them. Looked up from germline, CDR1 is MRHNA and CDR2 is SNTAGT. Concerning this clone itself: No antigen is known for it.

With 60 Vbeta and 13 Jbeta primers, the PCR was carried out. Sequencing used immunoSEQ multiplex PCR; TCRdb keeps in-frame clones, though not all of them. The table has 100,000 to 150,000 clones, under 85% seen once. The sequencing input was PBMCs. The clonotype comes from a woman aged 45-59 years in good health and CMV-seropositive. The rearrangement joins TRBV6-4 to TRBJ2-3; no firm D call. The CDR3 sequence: CASRQTRYTDTQYF. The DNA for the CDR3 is TGTGCCAGCAGGCAGACCAGGTACACAGATACGCAGTATTTT.